This TCR beta chain stems from a study of Graves' ophthalmopathy and Graves' hyperthyroidism. Patients were diagnosed from clinical symptoms, serum thyroxine, TRAb, thyroid ultrasound and orbital computed tomography. As the template, RNA transcripts were used to amplify TCR beta CDR3 regions. Amplification began with first-round RT-PCR using HTBI primers, then second-round multiplex PCR was performed. TCRdb analysed the multiplex PCR reads with MiXCR anew, one entry per CDR3 protein. Found here are hundreds of thousands of distinct CDR3 sequences, roughly 21% of them singletons; the top ten hold about 40%. This clonotype was seen repeatedly, ten times or more. This could be a read error, since a much larger clone is one nucleotide away. The CDR3 covers 14 residues.

The rearrangement uses TRBV12-3 or TRBV12-4 and TRBJ2-2; unclear D gene. Material: peripheral blood. The receptor's source is a woman aged 45-60 years with Graves' ophthalmopathy. CDR3 sequence reads: CASQGPRNAGELFF. The CDR3 nucleotides are TGTGCCAGCCAAGGGCCACGGAACGCCGGGGAGCTGTTTTTT.